One sample yielded the 19 T cell receptor beta chains listed below, sequenced in a study of monozygotic twins with inflammatory bowel disease. Reprocessing the 5' RACE reads, TCRdb reports a single entry for every CDR3 protein and omits DNA. With about 380,000 distinct CDR3 sequences in the sample, the ten largest clones hold roughly 2.6%. Sequencing was carried out using blood. These receptors were taken from a human donor with ulcerative colitis or Crohn's disease, or a healthy co-twin of an affected twin (not recorded which).

The V gene is TRBV20-1, the J gene TRBJ2-5; as DNA is missing, the TRBD2 call by TCRdb cannot be tested. Germline V gives CDR1 DFQATT, CDR2 SNEGSKA (reference sequence). This CDR3 region has 15 residues. The CDR3 here is CSARGGTSGQETQYF.

The chain combines TRBV20-1 with TRBJ1-1. Germline CDR1 DFQATT, CDR2 SNEGSKA (reference sequence). The CDR3 is 13 residues long. The CDR3 loop is CSARGHMNTEAFF.

This sequence joins TRBV6-2 or TRBV6-3 and TRBJ1-1; the D call from TCRdb, TRBD1, cannot be confirmed without DNA. CDR3 length: 12 amino acids. Germline V gives CDR1 MNHEY, CDR2 SVGEGT. This CDR3 reads CASTGGYTEAFF.

V usage is TRBV7-9 and J usage is TRBJ2-5; TCRdb selects TRBD2, and the lack of DNA leaves this call unchecked. Germline V gives CDR1 SEHNR, CDR2 FQNEAQ (reference sequence). CDR3 length: 17 residues. The CDR3: CATNPPAGLGDQETQYF.

This chain connects TRBV5-8 to TRBJ1-4; checking the TCRdb D call of TRBD1 is not possible without DNA. There are 16 residues in the CDR3. The V gene's germline CDR1 is SGHTS and CDR2 YDEGEE. The CDR3 loop reads CASSPVLQGISEKLFF.

The chain recombines TRBV7-9 with TRBJ1-1. Germline V gene data show CDR1 as SEHNR and CDR2 as FQNEAQ (reference sequence). The CDR3 sequence is 16 residues long. CDR3 region: CASSLVGLRGPTEAFF.

The chain is built from TRBV7-3 and TRBJ2-2; the D call from TCRdb, TRBD1, cannot be confirmed without DNA. CDR3 size: 16 residues. Germline CDR1 reads SGHTA; CDR2 reads FQGTGA. CDR3 residues: CASSEQGQGLSGELFF. Together with reference TRBV7-3 and TRBJ2-2, the CDR3 gives the full variable domain: GAGVSQTPSNKVTEKGKYVELRCDPISGHTALYWYRQSLGQGPEFLIYFQGTGAADDSGLPNDRFFAVRPEGSVSTLKIQRTERGDSAVYLCASSEQGQGLSGELFFGEGSRLTVL.

V and J are TRBV5-5 and TRBJ2-1; the D gene TCRdb calls, TRBD1, cannot be checked with no DNA. In germline, CDR1 is SGHKS, CDR2 YYEKEE (reference sequence). CDR3 length: 15 amino acids. This CDR3 reads CASSSGTGGFGEQFF.

The chain uses TRBV6-5 and TRBJ2-7. The germline V gene has CDR1 MNHEY and CDR2 SVGAGI. This CDR3 contains 16 residues. The CDR3 here is CASSSKDERPPYEQYF.

The CDR3: CASSQRRGMVHNEQFF. V gene TRBV4-1 combines with J gene TRBJ2-1; with no DNA, the TCRdb D assignment of TRBD1 cannot be verified. CDR1 and CDR2 from the germline V gene are MGHRA and YSYEKL. The CDR3 is 16 residues long.

V usage is TRBV20-1 and J usage is TRBJ2-2; TCRdb selects TRBD1, and the lack of DNA leaves this call unchecked. The CDR3 loop spans 14 amino acids. Germline V lookup: CDR1 DFQATT, CDR2 SNEGSKA (reference sequence). This CDR3 reads CSARVPGVTGELFF.

The rearrangement joins TRBV7-2 to TRBJ2-1; TCRdb calls TRBD1, which cannot be checked without DNA. The CDR3 covers 13 residues. Germline loops: CDR1 SGHTA, CDR2 FQGNSA. This chain's CDR3 is CASSLATGVFAFF. The full variable domain, in which reference TRBV7-2 and TRBJ2-1 provide the parts outside the CDR3, is GAGVSQSPSNKVTEKGKDVELRCDPISGHTALYWYRQSLGQGLEFLIYFQGNSAPDKSGLPSDRFSAERTGGSVSTLTIQRTQQEDSAVYLCASSLATGVFAFFGPGTRLTVL.

The chain employs TRBV5-1 and TRBJ2-7; absent DNA, TCRdb's TRBD1 call cannot be checked. The CDR3 contains 13 residues. Germline V CDR1 and CDR2: SGHRS, YFSETQ. CDR3 amino acids: CASRRESGTEQYF.

This chain links TRBV21-1 with TRBJ1-1; no DNA is available, so the TRBD1 call from TCRdb remains unchecked. TRBV21-1 constitutes a pseudogene. There are 16 residues in the CDR3. This CDR3 reads CASSKIPPTSGTEAFF.

This sequence joins TRBV7-2 and TRBJ1-4. This CDR3 has 15 residues. CDR1 and CDR2 from the germline V gene are SGHTA and FQGNSA. This CDR3 reads CASSLAGPPNEKLFF.

This sequence joins TRBV19 and TRBJ2-7. CDR3 length: 12 amino acids. From germline, CDR1 is LNHDA and CDR2 SQIVND (reference sequence). CDR3 in amino acids: CATNDRSDEQYF.

CDR3 protein: CSVEDGQTGELFF. V gene TRBV29-1 combines with J gene TRBJ2-2. The CDR3 spans 13 residues. Per the germline V gene, CDR1 is SQVTM and CDR2 is ANQGSEA.

This sequence joins TRBV7-9 and TRBJ1-1; TCRdb returns TRBD1, unconfirmable since there is no DNA. Germline V lookup: CDR1 SEHNR, CDR2 FQNEAQ (reference sequence). The CDR3 totals 15 residues. CDR3 amino acids: CASSLLQGEVTEAFF.

The rearrangement links TRBV5-6 to TRBJ2-3; no DNA is available, so the TRBD2 call from TCRdb remains unchecked. This CDR3 comprises 16 residues. CDR1 and CDR2 from the germline V gene are SGHDT and YYEEEE. The CDR3 reads CASNRGPSGGTDTQYF.